This TCR beta chain was identified in a study of blood T cell repertoires in COVID-19. Study-wide context: Samples taken during acute and convalescent COVID-19 were collected in the United States, Italy and Spain. In each case, the material was cDNA or gDNA derived from T cells, B-cell-depleted T cells, or PBMCs.

During active infection, Seattle patients enrolled and were then monitored through disease. The J segment lost 4 bases and the V segment lost 5 bases, leaving 9 bases of the junction unmatched. This CDR3 is built from 16 residues. Germline V lookup: CDR1 LNHDA, CDR2 SQIVND (reference sequence). The repertoire was sequenced with immunoSEQ multiplex PCR; TCRdb's copy has only in-frame clones and lacks some. The sample shows 79,000 or so clones, about 85% of them seen only once. Specimen: peripheral blood. The source is a man between 60 and 75 years old with COVID-19, enrolled during active disease. This sequence joins TRBV19 and TRBJ1-3; 9 bases agree with TRBD1. The CDR3 DNA reads TGTGCCAGTAGTTCAACCGGGACAGGGAACGGAAACACCATATATTTT. Encoded protein: CASSSTGTGNGNTIYF.